A selection of T cell receptor beta chains follows, all from one sample in a study of spatial heterogeneity in lung cancer. TCRdb reprocessed the 5' RACE reads via MiXCR and lists one record per CDR3 protein. Of over 3,500 distinct CDR3 sequences in the sample, 6.5% to 10% are singletons; the top ten hold roughly 9.3%. The material sequenced was lung tumor tissue, taken at surgery. These receptors all stem from a male donor with early-stage non-small cell lung cancer. Both conserved end residues are part of each CDR3. D genes are given only for firm matches. A row's size may be missing; if present it is once, few, many or a size class.

d_call	v_call	j_call	clone_size	cdr3_aa	cdr3_nt
-	TRBV29-1	TRBJ2-3	medium-sized	CSVLPGRVDTQYF	TGCAGCGTCCTACCTGGGCGCGTGGATACGCAGTATTTT
-	TRBV6-2/TRBV6-3	TRBJ1-1	medium-sized	CASRKTGFYTEAFF	TGTGCCAGCAGGAAGACGGGATTTTACACTGAAGCTTTCTTT
-	TRBV19	TRBJ2-2	medium-sized	CASSMAGYTGELFF	TGTGCCAGTAGTATGGCAGGGTACACCGGGGAGCTGTTTTTT
-	TRBV5-1	TRBJ2-7	many	CASSLVPGGMNEQYF	TGCGCCAGCAGCTTGGTACCGGGGGGCATGAACGAGCAGTACTTC
-	TRBV6-2/TRBV6-3	TRBJ2-1	medium-sized	CASSPKGFSYNEQFF	TGTGCCAGCAGCCCTAAGGGGTTCTCCTACAATGAGCAGTTCTTC
-	TRBV6-5	TRBJ1-6	few	CASSYLLEWPLHF	TGTGCCAGCAGTTACTTACTAGAGTGGCCCCTCCACTTT
TRBD2	TRBV7-9	TRBJ2-7	many	CASSPAGGYEQYF	TGTGCCAGCAGCCCCGCGGGAGGTTACGAGCAGTACTTC
-	TRBV7-9	TRBJ1-1	medium-sized	CASSNPSGRTEAFF	TGTGCCAGCAGCAACCCCTCGGGGCGTACTGAAGCTTTCTTT
-	TRBV7-2	TRBJ2-7	medium-sized	CASSAFPGYEQYF	TGTGCCAGCAGCGCCTTTCCAGGGTACGAGCAGTACTTC
TRBD1	TRBV28	TRBJ2-7	many	CASSSSGTGVPYEQYF	TGTGCCAGCAGTTCCTCCGGGACAGGGGTACCCTACGAGCAGTACTTC
-	TRBV7-3	TRBJ2-2	medium-sized	CASSPEGTGELFF	TGTGCCAGCAGCCCCGAAGGGACCGGGGAGCTGTTTTTT
TRBD1	TRBV29-1	TRBJ2-5	few	CSVENPGQGYF	TGCAGCGTTGAAAACCCGGGACAGGGGTACTTC
-	TRBV6-2/TRBV6-3	TRBJ1-5	-	CASSYSRTDSNQPQHF	TGTGCCAGCAGTTACTCTCGGACAGATAGCAATCAGCCCCAGCATTTT
-	TRBV15	TRBJ1-4	medium-sized	CATSRGVNEKLFF	TGTGCCACCAGTAGGGGGGTAAATGAAAAACTGTTTTTT
-	TRBV6-5	TRBJ2-2	medium-sized	CASSPYTGELFF	TGTGCCAGCAGTCCTTACACCGGGGAGCTGTTTTTT
TRBD1	TRBV4-2	TRBJ1-1	medium-sized	CASSQGDRVNTEAFF	TGTGCCAGCAGCCAAGGGGACAGAGTGAACACTGAAGCTTTCTTT
TRBD1	TRBV6-1	TRBJ2-7	many	CASSEGRGREYF	TGTGCCAGCAGTGAAGGCAGGGGGCGGGAGTACTTC
-	TRBV6-6	TRBJ2-2	-	CASMWSRTGELFF	TGTGCCAGCATGTGGTCTAGGACCGGGGAGCTGTTTTTT
-	TRBV6-1	TRBJ1-2	-	CASRAPNYGYTF	TGTGCCAGCAGGGCGCCTAACTATGGCTACACCTTC
-	TRBV12-3/TRBV12-4	TRBJ1-1	large	CASSPWVRGEAFF	TGTGCCAGCAGTCCCTGGGTCAGAGGTGAAGCTTTCTTT
-	TRBV28	TRBJ1-5	many	CASSSLHGSNQPQHF	TGTGCCAGCAGTTCTCTTCACGGGAGCAATCAGCCCCAGCATTTT
TRBD2	TRBV19	TRBJ2-1	medium-sized	CASSGLAGSYNEQFF	TGTGCCAGTAGTGGACTAGCGGGGTCGTACAATGAGCAGTTCTTC
TRBD1	TRBV7-2	TRBJ1-6	many	CASSLGQGYSPLHF	TGTGCCAGCAGCTTGGGACAGGGGTATTCACCCCTCCACTTT
TRBD1	TRBV6-1	TRBJ1-5	many	CASSAGGGFTLSNQPQHF	TGTGCCAGCAGCGCAGGGGGCGGCTTTACCCTTAGCAATCAGCCCCAGCATTTT
TRBD2	TRBV6-5	TRBJ2-7	medium-sized	CASSERGSNEQYF	TGTGCCAGCAGCGAGCGGGGTAGCAACGAGCAGTACTTC
TRBD2	TRBV10-3	TRBJ2-5	-	CAISDTREGRETQYF	TGTGCCATCAGTGATACGCGGGAGGGCCGAGAGACCCAGTACTTC
-	TRBV12-3/TRBV12-4	TRBJ1-6	many	CASSPRPDSNSPLHF	TGTGCCAGCAGCCCCCGGCCGGATTCCAATTCACCCCTCCACTTT
TRBD1	TRBV9	TRBJ1-2	medium-sized	CASSLGQENYGYTF	TGTGCCAGCAGCCTGGGACAGGAAAACTATGGCTACACCTTC
-	TRBV18	TRBJ2-2	-	CASSPRGPGELFF	TGTGCCAGCTCACCAAGGGGCCCCGGGGAGCTGTTTTTT
-	TRBV7-5	TRBJ1-1	medium-sized	CISVPEAPRSDGAMMNTEAFF	-
TRBD1	TRBV29-1	TRBJ1-2	medium-sized	CSVGTVYSNYGYTF	TGCAGCGTAGGGACAGTCTACTCTAACTATGGCTACACCTTC
-	TRBV27	TRBJ2-7	-	CASSLSAGLDEQYF	TGTGCCAGCAGTTTATCGGCAGGGCTGGACGAGCAGTACTTC
TRBD2	TRBV5-4	TRBJ2-1	medium-sized	CASSEGGKNSYNEQFF	TGTGCCAGCAGCGAGGGAGGGAAGAACTCCTACAATGAGCAGTTCTTC
TRBD1	TRBV29-1	TRBJ1-1	few	CSVRRGQQNTEAFF	TGCAGCGTTCGTAGGGGGCAGCAGAACACTGAAGCTTTCTTT
TRBD2	TRBV2	TRBJ2-1	medium-sized	CASSEMASGGDEQFF	TGTGCCAGCAGTGAAATGGCTAGCGGAGGGGATGAGCAGTTCTTC
TRBD2	TRBV7-3	TRBJ2-5	many	CASSLSGGAPETQYF	TGTGCCAGCAGCTTAAGCGGGGGGGCCCCCGAGACCCAGTACTTC
TRBD1	TRBV5-1	TRBJ1-1	-	CASSIGTGARNTEAFF	TGCGCCAGCAGCATCGGGACAGGCGCTAGGAACACTGAAGCTTTCTTT
TRBD2	TRBV12-3/TRBV12-4	TRBJ2-1	-	CASSLTGTSGNEQFF	TGTGCCAGCAGTTTAACCGGGACTAGCGGCAATGAGCAGTTCTTC
-	TRBV29-1	TRBJ1-2	medium-sized	CSARTAYGYTF	TGCAGCGCTAGGACAGCCTATGGCTACACCTTC
TRBD2	TRBV20-1	TRBJ2-5	large	CSAGSRTSVRETQYF	TGCAGTGCTGGCAGTAGGACTAGCGTGAGGGAGACCCAGTACTTC
-	TRBV2	TRBJ2-1	medium-sized	CASRMTSNEQFF	TGTGCCAGCAGAATGACTAGCAATGAGCAGTTCTTC
-	TRBV7-2	TRBJ2-6	medium-sized	CASSLVGAGTSGANVLTF	TGTGCCAGCAGCTTAGTAGGGGCAGGGACCTCTGGGGCCAACGTCCTGACTTTC
-	TRBV4-2	TRBJ1-5	medium-sized	CASSQGGTNQPQHF	TGTGCCAGCAGCCAAGGTGGCACCAATCAGCCCCAGCATTTT
TRBD2	TRBV3-1	TRBJ2-4	medium-sized	CASSPGGATKNIQYF	TGTGCCAGCAGTCCCGGGGGGGCCACCAAAAACATTCAGTACTTC
-	TRBV11-2	TRBJ2-7	medium-sized	CASSSPAWDYEQYF	TGTGCCAGCAGCTCGCCGGCCTGGGATTACGAGCAGTACTTC
-	TRBV5-8	TRBJ2-3	-	CASSLSNRGTDTQYF	TGTGCCAGCAGCTTGTCGAATAGGGGCACAGATACGCAGTATTTT
TRBD2	TRBV29-1	TRBJ2-2	medium-sized	CSVRGLAGRTGELFF	TGCAGCGTGAGGGGACTAGCGGGACGGACCGGGGAGCTGTTTTTT
-	TRBV6-5	TRBJ2-3	few	CASSLNSDTQYF	TGTGCCAGCAGTCTGAACTCAGATACGCAGTATTTT
-	TRBV3-1	TRBJ2-1	many	CASSPVAGEQFF	TGTGCCAGCAGCCCTGTGGCGGGAGAGCAGTTCTTC
-	TRBV14	TRBJ2-1	few	CASSPPWTYNEQFF	TGTGCCAGCAGCCCTCCTTGGACCTACAATGAGCAGTTCTTC
-	TRBV7-2	TRBJ2-1	medium-sized	CASSPRTYNEQFF	TGTGCCAGCAGCCCTCGGACCTACAATGAGCAGTTCTTC
-	TRBV18	TRBJ2-7	many	CASGARAYEQYF	TGTGCCAGCGGGGCGCGAGCCTACGAGCAGTACTTC
-	TRBV9	TRBJ1-3	medium-sized	CASSTGMTGNTIYF	TGTGCCAGCAGCACAGGGATGACTGGAAACACCATATATTTT
TRBD2	TRBV10-3	TRBJ2-1	medium-sized	CATKDASGRGEQFF	TGTGCCACGAAGGATGCTAGCGGGAGAGGTGAGCAGTTCTTC
-	TRBV5-1	TRBJ2-7	many	CASSADYEQYF	TGCGCCAGCAGCGCCGACTACGAGCAGTACTTC
TRBD1	TRBV20-1	TRBJ1-1	many	CSATIGQGAFF	TGCAGTGCTACCATCGGACAGGGAGCTTTCTTT
-	TRBV7-7	TRBJ2-5	medium-sized	CASSAGTLLETQYF	TGTGCTAGCAGCGCCGGGACCCTACTAGAGACCCAGTACTTC
-	TRBV25-1	TRBJ1-5	medium-sized	CASRNSDNQPQHF	TGTGCCAGCAGAAACAGTGACAATCAGCCCCAGCATTTT
TRBD2	TRBV5-1	TRBJ2-3	many	CASSLDSGGSTDTQYF	TGCGCCAGCAGCCTAGATAGCGGGGGAAGCACAGATACGCAGTATTTT
-	TRBV11-3	TRBJ1-1	many	CASSLRMGAEAFF	TGTGCCAGCAGCCTTCGTATGGGAGCTGAAGCTTTCTTT